These 2 T cell receptor beta chains were sequenced from one sample in a study of blood T cell repertoires in COVID-19. Sequenced by immunoSEQ multiplex PCR; TCRdb stores in-frame clones only, minus some. Of about 72,000 clones in the sample, roughly 88% are singletons; the top ten hold roughly 29%. The sample comprised peripheral blood. These receptors were collected from a man aged 50 or older with acute or convalescent COVID-19.

This rearrangement joins TRBV2 to TRBJ1-4; D ambiguous. Germline values: CDR1 SNHLY, CDR2 FYNNEI. Trimming removed 4 bases from V and 4 bases from J, with 16 bases in between. The CDR3 loop spans 16 amino acids. The CDR3 here is CASSGWPEEVNEKLFF. DNA for the CDR3: TGTGCCAGCAGTGGGTGGCCTGAAGAAGTTAATGAAAAACTGTTTTTT. The complete variable domain, with remaining parts taken from reference TRBV2 and TRBJ1-4, reads EPEVTQTPSHQVTQMGQEVILRCVPISNHLYFYWYRQILGQKVEFLVSFYNNEISEKSEIFDDQFSVERPDGSNFTLKIRSTKLEDSAMYFCASSGWPEEVNEKLFFGSGTQLSVL.

The chain joins TRBV6-5 to TRBJ2-2; 7 nucleotides agree with TRBD1. The junction had 4 bases not matched to a gene; V was cut back by 4 bases and J by 2 bases. Germline CDR1 is MNHEY and CDR2 is SVGAGI. The CDR3 contains 15 residues. For the CDR3, the DNA is TGTGCCAGCAGTTCCCGACAGGGAAACACCGGGGAGCTGTTTTTT. Amino acid sequence: CASSSRQGNTGELFF.